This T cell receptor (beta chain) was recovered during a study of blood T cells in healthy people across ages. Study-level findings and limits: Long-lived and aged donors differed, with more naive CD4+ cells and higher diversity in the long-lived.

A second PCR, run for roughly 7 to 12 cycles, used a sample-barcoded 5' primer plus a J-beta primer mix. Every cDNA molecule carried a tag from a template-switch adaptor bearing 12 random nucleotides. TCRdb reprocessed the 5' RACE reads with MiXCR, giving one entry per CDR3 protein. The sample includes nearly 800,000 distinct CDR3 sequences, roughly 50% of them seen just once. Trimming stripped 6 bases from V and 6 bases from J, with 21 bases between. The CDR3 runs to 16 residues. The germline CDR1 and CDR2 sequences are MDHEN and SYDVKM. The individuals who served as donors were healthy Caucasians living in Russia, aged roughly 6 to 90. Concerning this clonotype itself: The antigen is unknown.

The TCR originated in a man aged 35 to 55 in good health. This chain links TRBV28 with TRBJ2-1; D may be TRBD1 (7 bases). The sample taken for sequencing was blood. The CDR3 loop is CASRNSGTQGVNEQFF. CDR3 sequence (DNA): TGTGCCAGCAGAAACTCCGGGACTCAGGGGGTCAATGAGCAGTTCTTC.